The 28 T cell receptor beta chains below come from one sample, sequenced in a study of blood T cells in healthy people across ages (dated by TCRdb to the mid-2010s). Receptor amplification or capture employed 5' RACE. For sequencing, an Illumina HiSeq 2500 was employed. A second PCR of roughly 7 to 11 cycles was performed with a sample-barcoded 5' primer and a J-beta primer mix. TCRdb handled the public reads itself, with Q25 trimming in fastp and clone calling in MiXCR, and kept productive beta chains. Rows with a matching CDR3 protein are joined into one entry that keeps the most common DNA and genes. The sample data list 850,000 to 1,300,000 distinct CDR3 sequences, and more than 35% of these were observed just once. Clones ranked in the top ten supply about 20% of the sample. Sequenced input: blood. Receptors originate from a woman aged 60 to 75 in good health.

The gene calls are TRBV9 and TRBJ2-1; a weak D match, TRBD2 (6 bases). V dropped 0 bases and J dropped 2 bases, with 15 bases sitting between them. CDR1 is SGDLS, CDR2 YYNGEE, per germline. This CDR3 has 17 residues. CDR3 loop: CASSVEGISGPYNEQFF. CDR3 bases: TGTGCCAGCAGCGTAGAAGGTATTAGCGGACCCTACAATGAGCAGTTCTTC.

As DNA, the CDR3 is TGCAGTGCTAGTACGGGACACGACCTACAAGAGACCCAGTACTTC. It codes for CSASTGHDLQETQYF. This chain connects TRBV20-1 to TRBJ2-7, with D maybe TRBD1 (6 bases). With the DNA end fitting TRBJ2-5 better, the J assignment may be wrong. CDR3 length: 15 residues. Looked up from germline, CDR1 is DFQATT and CDR2 is SNEGSKA (reference sequence).

This clonotype was observed many times. This chain joins TRBV10-2 and TRBJ1-6; 7 positions match TRBD1. Germline loops: CDR1 WSHSY, CDR2 SAAADI. The CDR3 loop spans 16 amino acids. The V and J ends lost 0 bases and 5 bases, in that order; junction bases with no gene match: 4. Written as DNA, the CDR3 is TGCGCCAGCAGTGAGTCGATGACAGGGAATAATTCACCCCTCCACTTT. Translation gives CASSESMTGNNSPLHF.

V is TRBV24-1 and J is TRBJ2-2; D remains unclear. With 7 bases removed from V and 3 bases from J, the gap between germline ends came to 14 bases. The length of the CDR3 is 15 residues. In germline, CDR1 is KGHDR, CDR2 SFDVKD. CDR3 sequence: CATSASQFYTGELFF. As DNA, the CDR3 is TGTGCCACCAGCGCTTCACAGTTCTACACCGGGGAGCTGTTTTTT.

This clonotype was seen only a few times. The chain couples TRBV20-1 to TRBJ2-1; tentative D call: TRBD2 (6 bases). With 0 bases removed from V and 6 bases from J, the gap between germline ends came to 15 bases. Germline loops: CDR1 DFQATT, CDR2 SNEGSKA (reference sequence). This CDR3 has 15 residues. CDR3 loop: CSARDLARNSNEQFF. CDR3 in DNA: TGCAGTGCTAGAGATCTAGCGAGGAATTCCAATGAGCAGTTCTTC.

The chain couples TRBV7-2 to TRBJ2-3; D ambiguous. The germline V and J ends were trimmed by 5 bases and 4 bases, with 7 bases remaining between them. In germline, CDR1 is SGHTA, CDR2 FQGNSA. This CDR3 has 12 residues. DNA for the CDR3: TGTGCCAGCAGCCACGGTCCAGATACGCAGTATTTT. Its protein product is CASSHGPDTQYF.

The CDR3 protein is CASGLLRSTQYF. The DNA for the CDR3 is TGTGCCAGCGGTCTTCTGAGGAGTACGCAGTATTTT. The chain links TRBV27 to TRBJ2-3, with unresolved D. This CDR3 is built from 12 residues. CDR1 MNHEY and CDR2 SMNVEV come from the germline V gene (reference sequence). Trimming cost V 8 bases and J 8 bases, with 14 bases left between them.

The chain links TRBV7-8 to TRBJ2-3; D possibly uses TRBD1 or TRBD2 (5 bases each). Trimming removed 5 bases from V and 2 bases from J, with 17 bases in between. Germline lookup yields CDR1 SGHVS and CDR2 FQNEAQ. This CDR3 contains 16 residues. CDR3 protein: CASSLPYGAITDTQYF. DNA of the CDR3: TGTGCCAGCAGCCTACCGTACGGGGCAATCACAGATACGCAGTATTTT.

CDR3 in DNA: TGTGCCAGCAGCACAACTAGAGTCACTTACGAGCAGTACTTC. This translates into CASSTTRVTYEQYF. The gene calls are TRBV7-2 and TRBJ2-5; D is perhaps TRBD2 (5 bases). The closer fit of TRBJ2-7 to the DNA end suggests the J call may be wrong. The CDR3 totals 14 residues. Germline assignment: CDR1 SGHTA and CDR2 FQGNSA.

The chain couples TRBV6-6 to TRBJ2-5, with unresolved D. With the DNA end fitting TRBJ2-7 better, the J assignment may be wrong. The CDR3 contains 10 residues. Per germline, CDR1 MNHNY and CDR2 SVGAGI (reference sequence). The DNA for the CDR3 is TGTGCCAGCGGAGAATACGAGCAGTACTTC. Its protein is CASGEYEQYF.

This clonotype was detected a few times. CDR3: CASSQAQTSGIYNEQFF. In DNA form, the CDR3 reads TGTGCCAGCAGCCAAGCTCAAACTAGCGGTATATACAATGAGCAGTTCTTC. V usage is TRBV4-2 and J usage is TRBJ2-1; 8 positions agree with TRBD2. CDR1 LGHNA and CDR2 YNFKEQ come from the germline V gene. CDR3 length equals 17 residues. V trimming: 1 base; J trimming: 4 bases; junction bases outside the gene matches: 9.

The chain has TRBV18 and TRBJ2-1, with 9 positions matching TRBD1. This CDR3 contains 16 residues. V trimming: 6 bases; J trimming: 0 bases; junction bases outside the gene matches: 6. Germline V gene lookup returns CDR1 KGHSH and CDR2 LQKENI. CDR3 sequence reads: CASSHGQGSSYNEQFF. CDR3 in DNA: TGTGCCAGCTCCCACGGACAGGGGAGCTCCTACAATGAGCAGTTCTTC.

This clonotype was observed a few times. This chain joins TRBV2 and TRBJ2-3; TRBD2 matches 7 bases. Trimming removed 4 bases from V and 5 bases from J; junction bases left unmatched: 6. The CDR3 spans 14 residues. CDR1 is SNHLY and CDR2 is FYNNEI in the germline V gene. The CDR3 nucleotides read TGTGCCAGCAGTGGGGCGGGAGCAGGAGATACGCAGTATTTT. Its translation is CASSGAGAGDTQYF.

This clonotype was counted only a few times. The chain combines TRBV7-9 with TRBJ2-1; D is unresolved. The V gene lost 5 bases and the J gene lost 7 bases, with 15 bases spanning the gap. Germline CDR1 SEHNR, CDR2 FQNEAQ (reference sequence). The CDR3 is 14 amino acids. CDR3 nucleotides: TGTGCCAGCAGCCCATCCGCCAGTGCGAATGAGCAGTTCTTC. Protein: CASSPSASANEQFF.

This clonotype was recorded a few times. V is TRBV7-9 and J is TRBJ2-5, with D tentatively TRBD1 (7 bases). Trimming stripped 5 bases from V and 13 bases from J, with 17 bases between. The CDR3 covers 12 residues. In germline, CDR1 is SEHNR, CDR2 FQNEAQ (reference sequence). The CDR3 sequence is CASSPGQEGLYF. Here the CDR3 DNA reads TGTGCCAGCAGCCCCGGACAGGAGGGATTGTACTTC.

The gene calls are TRBV2 and TRBJ2-3; 11 nucleotides align to TRBD2. Trimming at V came to 6 bases and at J to 4 bases, leaving 6 bases not matched to a gene. The CDR3 length is 15 residues. Germline-derived CDR1 and CDR2 are SNHLY and FYNNEI. The CDR3, as DNA: TGTGCCAGCAGGGAACTAGCGGGAGAGGCAGATACGCAGTATTTT. It yields the protein CASRELAGEADTQYF. The whole variable domain, filled in from reference TRBV2 and TRBJ2-3, reads EPEVTQTPSHQVTQMGQEVILRCVPISNHLYFYWYRQILGQKVEFLVSFYNNEISEKSEIFDDQFSVERPDGSNFTLKIRSTKLEDSAMYFCASRELAGEADTQYFGPGTRLTVL.

CDR3: CSVGSGRAVGETQYF. The CDR3 region has the DNA TGCAGTGTCGGTAGCGGGAGGGCCGTTGGAGAGACCCAGTACTTC. The chain carries TRBV20-1 and TRBJ2-5; TRBD2 aligns across 11 bases. CDR3 length: 15 residues. CDR1 and CDR2 from the germline V gene are DFQATT and SNEGSKA (reference sequence). Trimming cost V 7 bases and J 4 bases; bases outside gene matches: 11.

This clonotype was detected only a few times. The chain combines TRBV5-1 with TRBJ2-4, with TRBD2 matching over 9 bases. The CDR3 sequence is 14 residues long. In germline, CDR1 is SGHRS, CDR2 YFSETQ. The V and J ends lost 0 bases and 7 bases, in that order; junction bases with no gene match: 2. The chain's CDR3 is CASSLVAGGNIQYF. CDR3 bases: TGCGCCAGCAGCTTGGTTGCGGGAGGGAACATTCAGTACTTC.

J is TRBJ2-7 and V is TRBV5-1; tentatively, D is TRBD1 or TRBD2 (5 bases each). The DNA matches TRBJ2-5 better at its end, which makes the J call doubtful. Germline loops: CDR1 SGHRS, CDR2 YFSETQ. The length of the CDR3 is 13 residues. For the CDR3, the DNA is TGCGCCAGCAGCTTGTATGAGGGACAGACCCAGTACTTC. This translates into CASSLYEGQTQYF.

This clonotype occurred a few times. The chain has TRBV29-1 and TRBJ2-1, with 9 bases lining up with TRBD2. This CDR3 spans 13 amino acids. Germline V gives CDR1 SQVTM, CDR2 ANQGSEA. Losses at the gene ends were 7 bases for V and 2 bases for J; bases not matched to a gene: 3. Here the CDR3 DNA reads TGCAGCGGTCTAGCGGGAACCTACAATGAGCAGTTCTTC. Translated, it gives CSGLAGTYNEQFF.

CDR3 sequence: CSVGGTAPSYNEQFF. CDR3 nucleotide sequence: TGCAGCGTTGGTGGGACAGCCCCCTCCTACAATGAGCAGTTCTTC. The chain is built from TRBV29-1 and TRBJ2-1; TRBD1 matches 7 bases. Germline CDR1 reads SQVTM; CDR2 reads ANQGSEA. This CDR3 contains 15 residues. With V trimmed by 4 bases and J by 0 bases, 6 bases remained unmatched.

The rearrangement joins TRBV2 to TRBJ2-7, with a possible D match to TRBD2 (7 bases). Trimming removed 7 bases at V and 0 bases at J, with 13 bases between. CDR1 is SNHLY, CDR2 FYNNEI, per germline. This CDR3 comprises 14 residues. CDR3 protein: CASTRGGDSYEQYF. The DNA for the CDR3 is TGTGCCAGCACCCGAGGGGGGGACTCCTACGAGCAGTACTTC.

CDR3 sequence: CAISEGGQGNQPQHF. DNA for the CDR3: TGTGCCATCAGTGAAGGAGGCCAGGGCAATCAGCCCCAGCATTTT. This chain links TRBV10-3 with TRBJ1-5; D unresolved. Germline V gene data show CDR1 as ENHRY and CDR2 as SYGVKD. This CDR3 contains 15 residues. Trimming shortened V by 3 bases and J by 2 bases, and 11 bases separated the two germline ends.

Only one count was recorded for this clonotype. The chain combines TRBV20-1 with TRBJ2-7; 7 nucleotides match TRBD1. Germline assignment: CDR1 DFQATT and CDR2 SNEGSKA (reference sequence). V lost 3 bases and J lost 7; bases outside the gene matches: 12. This CDR3 comprises 14 residues. CDR3 protein: CSASPWTGNNEQYF. As DNA, the CDR3 is TGCAGTGCTAGTCCCTGGACAGGTAACAATGAGCAGTACTTC.

V usage is TRBV6-5 and J usage is TRBJ2-7; TRBD2 matches 7 bases. J was trimmed by 5 bases and V by 0 bases; bases with no gene match: 10. Germline V gene sequence: CDR1 MNHEY, CDR2 SVGAGI. CDR3 length: 16 residues. The DNA of the CDR3 is TGTGCCAGCAGTTACTCGTGGGGGGACTACGGGAACGAGCAGTACTTC. Amino acids: CASSYSWGDYGNEQYF.

V usage is TRBV9 and J usage is TRBJ2-5; the D gene is possibly TRBD1 (5 bases). Germline CDR1 is SGDLS and CDR2 is YYNGEE. Trimming took 3 bases from V and 7 from J, leaving 10 bases between them. The CDR3 length is 12 residues. The DNA for the CDR3 is TGTGCCAGCAGCGGCCCAGGGTGGACCCAGTACTTC. As protein: CASSGPGWTQYF.

The V and J genes are TRBV5-1 and TRBJ1-1; 9 bases match TRBD1. The V segment lost 5 bases and the J segment 3 bases; nucleotides outside the gene matches: 8. CDR3 length equals 15 residues. Looked up from germline, CDR1 is SGHRS and CDR2 is YFSETQ. The CDR3 loop reads CASRSPGQGYTEAFF. CDR3 DNA sequence: TGCGCCAGCAGATCGCCGGGACAGGGATACACTGAAGCTTTCTTT.

In its sample, this clonotype was seen a few times. CDR3 protein: CASSQGTVAKNIQYF. The CDR3 DNA follows: TGTGCCAGCAGCCAAGGGACAGTAGCCAAAAACATTCAGTACTTC. The chain uses TRBV3-1 and TRBJ2-4; TRBD1 is a possible D gene (6 bases). CDR1 and CDR2 from the germline V gene are LGHDT and YNNKEL (reference sequence). V gave up 1 base and J gave up 0 bases, with 7 bases separating them. The CDR3 runs 15 residues. Full variable domain (outside the CDR3, taken from reference TRBV3-1 and TRBJ2-4): DTAVSQTPKYLVTQMGNDKSIKCEQNLGHDTMYWYKQDSKKFLKIMFSYNNKELIINETVPNRFSPKSPDKAHLNLHINSLELGDSAVYFCASSQGTVAKNIQYFGAGTRLSVL.